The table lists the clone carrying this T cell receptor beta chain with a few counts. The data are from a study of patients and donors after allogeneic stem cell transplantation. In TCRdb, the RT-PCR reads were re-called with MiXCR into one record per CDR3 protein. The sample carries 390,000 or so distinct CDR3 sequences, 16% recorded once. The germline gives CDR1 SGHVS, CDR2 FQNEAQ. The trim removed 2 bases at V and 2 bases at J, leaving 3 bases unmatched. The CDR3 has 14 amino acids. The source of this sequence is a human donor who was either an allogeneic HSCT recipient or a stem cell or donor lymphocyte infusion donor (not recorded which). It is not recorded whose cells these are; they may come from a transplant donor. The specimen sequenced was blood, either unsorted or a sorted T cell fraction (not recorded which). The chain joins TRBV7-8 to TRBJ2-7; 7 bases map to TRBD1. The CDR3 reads CASSLHQGAYEQYF. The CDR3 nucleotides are TGTGCCAGCAGCTTACACCAGGGGGCCTACGAGCAGTACTTC. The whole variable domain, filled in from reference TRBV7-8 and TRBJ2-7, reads GAGVSQSPRYKVAKRGQDVALRCDPISGHVSLFWYQQALGQGPEFLTYFQNEAQLDKSGLPSDRFFAERPEGSVSTLKIQRTQQEDSAVYLCASSLHQGAYEQYFGPGTRLTVT.